The 18 T cell receptor beta chains presented below share a single source sample, sequenced in a study of blood T cell repertoires in COVID-19. This table comes from immunoSEQ multiplex PCR, and its TCRdb copy is limited to in-frame clones, with some not included. The sample includes tens of thousands of clones, 90% seen only once; the top ten take approximately 6.2%. The sample consisted of peripheral blood. The receptor source for this set is a man in his forties with acute or convalescent COVID-19.

The V gene is TRBV11-3, the J gene TRBJ2-1, with no clear D. The CDR3 runs 14 residues. Looked up from germline, CDR1 is SGHNT and CDR2 is YENEEA. With 0 bases removed from V and 7 bases from J, the gap between germline ends came to 10 bases. CDR3 in DNA: TGTGCCAGCAGCTTAGACGGCGGTGGGAATGAGCAGTTCTTC. Its protein product is CASSLDGGGNEQFF.

The gene calls are TRBV4-1 and TRBJ2-1; D remains unclear. CDR1 and CDR2 (germline): MGHRA, YSYEKL. This CDR3 is built from 14 residues. Trimming shortened V by 2 bases and J by 5 bases, and 10 bases separated the two germline ends. CDR3 in amino acids: CASSQTGVDNEQFF. DNA for the CDR3: TGCGCCAGCAGCCAAACCGGAGTTGACAATGAGCAGTTCTTC.

There are a few counts of this clone. The CDR3 DNA is TGTGCCAGCAGCTTACTCGCGGGCTCAACTAATGAAAAACTGTTTTTT. This encodes CASSLLAGSTNEKLFF. This chain connects TRBV5-4 to TRBJ1-4, with D hard to call. The germline V gene has CDR1 SGHNT and CDR2 YYREEE (reference sequence). The CDR3 covers 16 residues. V was trimmed by 2 bases and J by 0 bases, leaving 11 bases between them.

The chain has TRBV25-1 and TRBJ2-5; TRBD2 matches at 9 bases. With V trimmed by 7 bases and J by 2 bases, 11 bases remained unmatched. There are 16 residues in the CDR3. Per germline, CDR1 MGHDK and CDR2 SYGVNS. This CDR3 reads CASMQGLAGPQETQYF. The CDR3 coding sequence is TGTGCCAGCATGCAGGGGCTAGCGGGACCGCAAGAGACCCAGTACTTC.

This chain connects TRBV29-1 to TRBJ2-3, with a tentative D call TRBD1 (5 bases). CDR3 length equals 15 residues. From germline, CDR1 is SQVTM and CDR2 ANQGSEA. Trimming left V 8 bases short and J 6 bases short, with 24 bases between. CDR3 sequence (DNA): TGCAGCACCAATGGGGCGCTGAGTCTGGGGGATACGCAGTATTTT. Protein: CSTNGALSLGDTQYF.

The chain employs TRBV19 and TRBJ1-1; TRBD1 aligns across 10 bases. Per germline, CDR1 LNHDA and CDR2 SQIVND (reference sequence). CDR3 length equals 15 residues. The V gene end was trimmed by 3 bases and the J gene end by 5 bases; junction bases not matched to a gene: 6. The CDR3 loop reads CASSIDRGLKTEAFF. CDR3 nucleotide sequence: TGTGCCAGTAGTATCGACAGGGGGCTTAAAACTGAAGCTTTCTTT.

The chain uses TRBV19 and TRBJ1-5, with D tentatively TRBD1 (5 bases). Per germline, CDR1 LNHDA and CDR2 SQIVND (reference sequence). Trimming stripped 7 bases from V and 2 bases from J, with 9 bases between. This CDR3 is built from 13 residues. The DNA for the CDR3 is TGTGCCAGTAACCAGGGTGGCAATCAGCCCCAGCATTTT. This encodes CASNQGGNQPQHF. Full variable domain (rest looked up from reference TRBV19 and TRBJ1-5): DGGITQSPKYLFRKEGQNVTLSCEQNLNHDAMYWYRQDPGQGLRLIYYSQIVNDFQKGDIAEGYSVSREKKESFPLTVTSAQKNPTAFYLCASNQGGNQPQHFGDGTRLSIL.

V usage is TRBV12-5 and J usage is TRBJ1-5; no clear D. Per the germline V gene, CDR1 is LGHNT and CDR2 is FRNRAP. This CDR3 is built from 18 residues. V was cut by 6 bases and J by 4 bases, with 25 bases left in between. The CDR3: CASGPRTLRRAANQPQHF. The CDR3 coding sequence is TGTGCTAGTGGCCCACGGACTCTTCGTAGGGCAGCTAATCAGCCCCAGCATTTT.

This rearrangement joins TRBV5-6 to TRBJ2-7; 10 bases line up with TRBD2. CDR1 is SGHDT and CDR2 is YYEEEE in the germline V gene. This CDR3 contains 16 residues. The trim removed 5 bases at V and 1 base at J, leaving 9 bases unmatched. The CDR3 loop reads CASRWWGLAKSYEQYF. The CDR3 coding sequence is TGTGCCAGCAGGTGGTGGGGACTAGCGAAGTCCTACGAGCAGTACTTC. Together with reference TRBV5-6 and TRBJ2-7, the CDR3 gives the full variable domain: DAGVTQSPTHLIKTRGQQVTLRCSPKSGHDTVSWYQQALGQGPQFIFQYYEEEERQRGNFPDRFSGHQFPNYSSELNVNALLLGDSALYLCASRWWGLAKSYEQYFGPGTRLTVT.

The chain's CDR3 is CASSHGQNNYEQYF. The DNA of the CDR3 is TGCGCCAGCAGCCACGGACAGAACAACTACGAGCAGTACTTC. The chain joins TRBV5-1 to TRBJ2-7; possible D gene TRBD1, 6 bases. Looked up from germline, CDR1 is SGHRS and CDR2 is YFSETQ. The CDR3 covers 14 residues. Deletions cut 4 bases from V and 3 bases from J, with 14 bases between.

The chain employs TRBV5-1 and TRBJ1-6; 7 bases align to TRBD1. Trimming took 0 bases from V and 10 from J; bases not matched to a gene: 10. Germline values: CDR1 SGHRS, CDR2 YFSETQ. This CDR3 comprises 16 residues. The CDR3 spells CASSLAGQGDGSPLHF. For the CDR3, the DNA is TGCGCCAGCAGCTTGGCGGGCCAGGGGGACGGATCACCCCTCCACTTT.

The gene calls are TRBV7-3 and TRBJ2-5, with TRBD1 identical over 9 bases. This CDR3 contains 13 residues. V lost 4 bases to trimming and J lost 11 bases; unmatched junction nucleotides: 8. CDR1 SGHTA and CDR2 FQGTGA come from the germline V gene. The CDR3 DNA reads TGTGCCAGCAGCTCGGGACAGGGTTTACTTCAGTACTTC. It translates to CASSSGQGLLQYF.

The chain joins TRBV4-1 to TRBJ2-2; D may be TRBD2 (5 bases). The CDR3 length is 16 residues. Trimming left V 0 bases short and J 4 bases short, with 12 bases between. Germline assignment: CDR1 MGHRA and CDR2 YSYEKL. The CDR3 region is CASSQEPGVITGELFF. CDR3 nucleotide sequence: TGCGCCAGCAGCCAAGAACCCGGGGTCATCACCGGGGAGCTGTTTTTT.

V usage is TRBV5-1 and J usage is TRBJ2-2, with 7 nucleotides matching TRBD1. This CDR3 comprises 13 residues. The germline V gene encodes CDR1 SGHRS and CDR2 YFSETQ. Trimming took 4 bases from V and 5 from J; bases not matched to a gene: 2. CDR3: CASSAQGTGELFF. The CDR3 nucleotides are TGCGCCAGCAGCGCACAGGGGACCGGGGAGCTGTTTTTT.

Only one count was recorded for this clone. This sequence joins TRBV6-2 or TRBV6-3 and TRBJ2-1; possible D gene TRBD2, 5 bases. V shed 4 bases and J shed 7 bases, with 11 bases lying between them. The CDR3 length is 13 residues. CDR1 and CDR2 (germline): MNHEY, SVGEGT. The CDR3 DNA reads TGTGCCAGCAGTTCATATCGGAGGAATGAGCAGTTCTTC. Its translation: CASSSYRRNEQFF.

This clone was picked up one time. This chain joins TRBV29-1 and TRBJ2-5; tentative D call: TRBD2 (7 bases). The CDR3 has 14 amino acids. The germline gives CDR1 SQVTM, CDR2 ANQGSEA. The CDR3 nucleotides are TGCAGTCTTCAACCCCGCGGGGGCGGGGAGACCCAGTACTTC. Its translation: CSLQPRGGGETQYF.

The chain joins TRBV7-8 to TRBJ2-2; 7 bases align to TRBD2. The CDR3 runs to 18 residues. V trimming: 5 bases; J trimming: 3 bases; junction bases outside the gene matches: 15. The germline V gene encodes CDR1 SGHVS and CDR2 FQNEAQ. The CDR3, as DNA: TGTGCCAGCAGCCCAAACTTCCGATTTGGACTAGACACCGGGGAGCTGTTTTTT. Translating gives CASSPNFRFGLDTGELFF.

CDR3 DNA: TGTGCCAGCAGCCACGGAACCCGGACAGTGTACAATGAGCAGTTCTTC. It encodes CASSHGTRTVYNEQFF. The chain employs TRBV3-1 (or the pseudogene TRBV3-2) and TRBJ2-1; possibly TRBD1 for D (6 bases). Germline V gene sequence: CDR1 LGHDT, CDR2 YNNKEL (reference sequence). This CDR3 has 16 amino acids. The V end lost 3 bases, the J end lost 4 bases, and 16 bases lay between the germline ends.